What follows is one T cell receptor beta chain and its context. Its antigen is undetermined. These data belong to a study of T cell responses to AZD1222 COVID-19 vaccine. Study-level results: Spike-specific TCR breadth and depth grew following two AZD1222 doses. Repertoire sampling happened only post peak T cell response. The donors showed a predominance of white British ancestry and of females, with possible underestimation of clonal diversity.

The trim removed 5 bases at V and 6 bases at J, leaving 14 bases unmatched. The CDR3 spans 16 residues. Per the germline V gene, CDR1 is MDHEN and CDR2 is SYDVKM. Repertoires were generated with immunoSEQ multiplex PCR, while TCRdb's copy carries only in-frame clones and drops some. The table includes hundreds of thousands of clones, approximately 94% detected once. J is TRBJ1-2 and V is TRBV28, with 8 bases fitting TRBD1. This TCR came from an adult who received the AZD1222 COVID-19 vaccine. The specimen comprised peripheral blood, sampled 28 days after the second AZD1222 dose. CDR3 nucleotide sequence: TGTGCCAGCAGTCTTGGACAGGGAGTTTGGAGTAATGGCTACACCTTC. This gives the protein CASSLGQGVWSNGYTF.